The next 7 T cell receptor beta chains were all read from a single sample in a study of blood T cell repertoires in COVID-19 (TCRdb year 2020). Libraries were constructed by the immunoSEQ multiplex PCR assay. Sourced from immuneACCESS, this table was stored by TCRdb with only in-frame sequences that have V and J called. A share of the clones is absent; for the studies checked, an unresolved V gene accounts for under half, and the remainder has no known explanation. In this sample the table shows around 140,000 clones, 87% of which occur a single time. The ten top clones hold roughly 2.5% of the sample. Material: peripheral blood. Every receptor here comes from a man in his fifties with active COVID-19.

The rearrangement uses TRBV6-5 and TRBJ1-2; D call uncertain. Germline V gives CDR1 MNHEY, CDR2 SVGAGI. V dropped 10 bases and J dropped 9 bases, with 18 bases sitting between them. The CDR3 runs to 12 residues. The CDR3: CATRVGEGSYTF. CDR3 DNA: TGTGCCACTCGAGTTGGGGAGGGAAGCTACACCTTC.

The V call is TRBV7-9, the J call TRBJ2-7; 12 positions match TRBD2. Germline V gene data show CDR1 as SEHNR and CDR2 as FQNEAQ (reference sequence). The CDR3 sequence is 16 residues long. V lost 5 bases to trimming and J lost 2 bases; unmatched junction nucleotides: 7. This CDR3 reads CASSPLAGGIPYEQYF. DNA for the CDR3: TGTGCCAGCAGCCCTCTAGCGGGGGGGATTCCCTACGAGCAGTACTTC.

The chain couples TRBV11-3 to TRBJ2-6, with 8 bases identical to TRBD1. After removal of 3 bases from V and 2 bases from J, the junction contained 0 bases not matched to a gene. The germline V gene encodes CDR1 SGHNT and CDR2 YENEEA. The CDR3 sequence is 15 residues long. CDR3 protein: CASSLTGAGANVLTF. The CDR3 DNA is TGTGCCAGCAGCTTGACAGGGGCTGGGGCCAACGTCCTGACTTTC.

This chain uses TRBV9 with TRBJ2-2, with 10 nucleotides matching TRBD1. Trimming took 3 bases from V and 6 from J; bases not matched to a gene: 8. Germline lookup yields CDR1 SGDLS and CDR2 YYNGEE. The CDR3 is 16 residues long. CDR3 DNA: TGTGCCAGCAGCGGACCGGGACAGGGGTCCGCCGGGGAGCTGTTTTTT. It specifies CASSGPGQGSAGELFF.

The rearrangement links TRBV9 to TRBJ2-5, with no clear D. Trimming took off 0 bases at V and 5 bases at J, with 17 bases between the two ends. The CDR3 has 16 residues. Germline V gene sequence: CDR1 SGDLS, CDR2 YYNGEE. The CDR3 region has the DNA TGTGCCAGCAGCGTAGAGGATGCGGCGGTGCGGGAGACCCAGTACTTC. Amino acid sequence: CASSVEDAAVRETQYF.

This rearrangement joins TRBV5-1 to TRBJ2-5, with 9 bases lining up with TRBD1. Germline V lookup: CDR1 SGHRS, CDR2 YFSETQ. The V segment lost 3 bases and the J segment 4 bases; nucleotides outside the gene matches: 4. The CDR3 is 14 amino acids. This CDR3 is CASSWDRVGETQYF. The CDR3 DNA follows: TGCGCCAGCAGCTGGGACAGGGTGGGAGAGACCCAGTACTTC.

The chain links TRBV3-1 (or the pseudogene TRBV3-2) to TRBJ2-5; 9 nucleotides line up with TRBD2. The CDR3 sequence is 14 residues long. The J segment lost 7 bases and the V segment lost 4 bases, leaving 7 bases of the junction unmatched. The V gene's germline CDR1 is LGHDT and CDR2 YNNKEL (reference sequence). The CDR3 DNA reads TGTGCCAGCAGCCCGGCGGGGGGGCGGGGGACCCAGTACTTC. As protein: CASSPAGGRGTQYF.